A selection of T cell receptor beta chains follows, all from one sample in a study of Ad26.COV2.S vaccination and SARS-CoV-2 variants. Using immunoSEQ multiplex PCR, the repertoire was profiled, and TCRdb retains in-frame clones only, with some absent. In the table there are roughly 350,000 clones, around 86% of which are singletons. The specimen was peripheral blood, collected in a trial of Ad26.COV2.S vaccine versus placebo. These receptors were collected from a person aged 18 to 65 who received the Ad26.COV2.S COVID-19 vaccine or a placebo. CDR3s include the opening cysteine and the closing phenylalanine or tryptophan. A D gene is named only where the DNA matches it firmly. Clone size is stated in some rows and not others, as once, few, many or a class when expanded.

TRBJ1-2 | - | - | TRBV7-3 | CASSFNYGYTF | TGTGCCAGCAGCTTTAACTATGGCTACACCTTC
TRBJ2-5 | - | TRBD1 | TRBV18 | CASSPGTVQETQYF | TGTGCCAGCTCACCTGGGACAGTTCAAGAGACCCAGTACTTC
TRBJ1-1 | - | TRBD1 | TRBV7-9 | CASSLGTGTANTEAFF | TGTGCCAGCAGCTTAGGCACCGGGACAGCGAACACTGAAGCTTTCTTT
TRBJ2-2 | - | - | TRBV9 | CASSADAGELFF | TGTGCCAGCAGTGCTGATGCCGGGGAGCTGTTTTTT
TRBJ1-2 | - | - | TRBV19 | CASSTPTRNYGYTF | TGTGCCAGTAGTACCCCGACAAGGAACTATGGCTACACCTTC
TRBJ2-1 | - | TRBD2 | TRBV9 | CASSTRLAGGRSSYNEQFF | TGTGCCAGCAGCACTCGACTAGCGGGGGGTCGAAGCTCCTACAATGAGCAGTTCTTC
TRBJ1-2 | - | - | TRBV27 | CASSWGPGFFNYGYTF | TGTGCCAGCAGTTGGGGTCCGGGGTTTTTCAACTATGGCTACACCTTC
TRBJ1-1 | - | - | TRBV4-2 | CASSQDSGPYTEAFF | TGTGCCAGCAGCCAAGATTCGGGCCCTTACACTGAAGCTTTCTTT
TRBJ2-7 | once | TRBD1 | TRBV29-1 | CSVATGGEQYF | TGCAGCGTAGCTACAGGGGGCGAGCAGTACTTC
TRBJ2-2 | - | TRBD2 | TRBV5-8 | CASRVASGLAGGRTGELFF | TGTGCCAGCAGAGTGGCGTCGGGACTAGCGGGGGGCCGAACCGGGGAGCTGTTTTTT
TRBJ2-3 | - | - | TRBV5-1 | CASSLGNARDTQYF | TGCGCCAGCAGCTTGGGAAACGCGAGAGATACGCAGTATTTT
TRBJ2-7 | - | - | TRBV9 | CASSLDSSYEQYF | TGTGCCAGCAGCCTCGACAGCTCCTACGAGCAGTACTTC
TRBJ1-2 | few | TRBD1 | TRBV19 | CASSIPETGNGYTF | TGTGCCAGTAGTATCCCAGAGACAGGGAATGGCTACACCTTC
TRBJ2-1 | - | - | TRBV5-1 | CASSLGLEQFF | TGCGCCAGCAGCTTGGGACTAGAGCAGTTCTTC
TRBJ1-1 | few | - | TRBV19 | CASSIGRERTEAFF | TGTGCCAGTAGTATCGGCAGGGAGAGAACTGAAGCTTTCTTT
TRBJ2-2 | - | TRBD2 | TRBV2 | CASSGPGLAGKAGELFF | TGTGCCAGCAGCGGGCCGGGACTAGCGGGGAAGGCCGGGGAGCTGTTTTTT
TRBJ1-5 | - | TRBD1 | TRBV7-2 | CASSVRGDQPQHF | TGTGCCAGCAGCGTCAGGGGGGACCAGCCCCAGCATTTT
TRBJ2-5 | once | - | TRBV6-2/TRBV6-3 | CASSLRQPQETQYF | TGTGCCAGCAGTCTTAGACAGCCCCAAGAGACCCAGTACTTC
TRBJ1-1 | - | - | TRBV2 | CASSEAMDNYLEAFF | TGTGCCAGCAGTGAAGCAATGGACAACTACCTTGAAGCTTTCTTT
TRBJ2-7 | - | - | TRBV9 | CASSVEDKFYEQYF | TGTGCCAGCAGCGTAGAAGACAAATTCTACGAGCAGTACTTC
TRBJ2-3 | - | - | TRBV25-1 | CATTGWGVGTDTQYF | TGTGCCACTACTGGGTGGGGGGTAGGCACAGATACGCAGTATTTT
TRBJ2-7 | - | - | TRBV14 | CASSQGTANYEQYF | TGTGCCAGCAGCCAAGGGACAGCAAACTACGAGCAGTACTTC
TRBJ2-3 | - | - | TRBV19 | CASSMIKDTQYF | TGTGCCAGTAGTATGATTAAAGATACGCAGTATTTT
TRBJ1-3 | - | - | TRBV25-1 | CASSEDMNSGNTIYF | TGTGCCAGCAGTGAAGACATGAACTCTGGAAACACCATATATTTT
TRBJ2-5 | - | - | TRBV4-1 | CASSPRGLSQETQYF | TGCGCCAGCAGTCCCAGGGGCTTAAGTCAAGAGACCCAGTACTTC
TRBJ1-1 | - | - | TRBV4-3 | CASSQDSAWNTEAFF | TGCGCCAGCAGCCAAGATTCGGCGTGGAACACTGAAGCTTTCTTT
TRBJ1-4 | - | - | TRBV6-5 | CASTRSGGGEKLFF | TGTGCCAGCACCCGATCGGGAGGAGGTGAAAAACTGTTTTTT
TRBJ1-5 | - | - | TRBV4-3 | CASSQDVAGQPQHF | TGCGCCAGCAGCCAAGATGTGGCGGGGCAGCCCCAGCATTTT
TRBJ1-5 | - | - | TRBV4-1 | CASSLRAGVPQPQHF | TGCGCCAGCAGCCTCCGCGCAGGGGTTCCTCAGCCCCAGCATTTT
TRBJ2-5 | - | TRBD2 | TRBV11-2 | CASSLGVASGDQETQYF | TGTGCCAGCAGCTTAGGAGTGGCTAGCGGGGACCAAGAGACCCAGTACTTC
TRBJ2-7 | - | - | TRBV12-5 | CASGLEWTIEQYF | TGTGCTAGTGGTTTGGAGTGGACGATCGAGCAGTACTTC
TRBJ2-1 | - | TRBD2 | TRBV6-5 | CALRGSSYNEQFF | TGTGCCCTGCGGGGGAGCTCCTACAATGAGCAGTTCTTC
TRBJ2-2 | - | - | TRBV5-4 | CASSSPLGDTGELFF | TGTGCCAGCAGCTCCCCTCTCGGGGACACCGGGGAGCTGTTTTTT
TRBJ2-5 | - | - | TRBV18 | CASSRGVKTQYF | TGTGCCAGCTCACGCGGGGTAAAGACCCAGTACTTC
TRBJ2-7 | - | - | TRBV4-1 | CASSPPGSSYEQYF | TGCGCCAGCAGCCCCCCTGGGTCATCCTACGAGCAGTACTTC
TRBJ1-1 | - | - | TRBV2 | CASKKRQTMNTEAFF | TGTGCCAGCAAAAAGCGGCAGACCATGAACACTGAAGCTTTCTTT
TRBJ1-3 | - | - | TRBV7-2 | CASSLGGISGNTIYF | TGTGCCAGCAGCTTGGGGGGTATCTCTGGAAACACCATATATTTT
TRBJ1-5 | - | TRBD1 | TRBV6-5 | CASRGQGYQPQHF | TGTGCCAGCAGGGGACAGGGGTATCAGCCCCAGCATTTT
TRBJ2-5 | - | TRBD2 | TRBV10-3 | CAISVTSGGTQETQYF | TGTGCCATCAGTGTGACTAGCGGGGGCACCCAAGAGACCCAGTACTTC
TRBJ2-1 | - | TRBD2 | TRBV24-1 | CATGTSGNNEQFF | TGTGCCACAGGGACTAGCGGAAACAATGAGCAGTTCTTC
TRBJ2-1 | - | TRBD1 | TRBV11-2 | CASSPGTAYNEQFF | TGTGCCAGCAGCCCGGGGACAGCATACAATGAGCAGTTCTTC
TRBJ1-5 | - | - | TRBV10-3 | CAISEYGAGDQPQHF | TGTGCCATCAGTGAGTACGGGGCGGGGGATCAGCCCCAGCATTTT
TRBJ1-6 | - | - | TRBV6-1 | CASSEGSSYNSPLHF | TGTGCCAGCAGTGAAGGCAGCTCCTATAATTCACCCCTCCACTTT
TRBJ1-1 | few | - | TRBV12-3/TRBV12-4 | CASSLPEGGAFF | TGTGCCAGCAGTTTACCGGAGGGAGGGGCTTTCTTT
TRBJ1-6 | - | TRBD1 | TRBV9 | CASSVRDRGDSPLHF | TGTGCCAGCAGCGTACGGGACAGGGGGGATTCACCCCTCCACTTT
TRBJ2-3 | once | TRBD2 | TRBV5-6 | CASSHQLAGGQADTQYF | TGTGCCAGCAGCCATCAACTAGCGGGGGGGCAGGCAGATACGCAGTATTTT
TRBJ2-7 | once | - | TRBV29-1 | CSVGFGTFSEQYF | TGCAGCGTCGGGTTTGGGACATTCAGCGAGCAGTACTTC
TRBJ2-6 | - | - | TRBV6-2/TRBV6-3 | CTSSLDSSGANVLTF | TGTACCAGCAGTTTGGACAGCTCTGGGGCCAACGTCCTGACTTTC
TRBJ2-1 | - | TRBD2 | TRBV7-6 | CASSPIAGRGNEQFF | TGTGCCAGCAGCCCCATAGCGGGCCGAGGTAATGAGCAGTTCTTC
TRBJ1-2 | - | - | TRBV14 | CASSQGAYGYTF | TGTGCCAGCAGCCAAGGAGCCTATGGCTACACCTTC
TRBJ1-6 | many | TRBD1 | TRBV7-8 | CASSPRQGSSYNSPLHF | TGTGCCAGCAGCCCTAGACAGGGGAGCTCCTATAATTCACCCCTCCACTTT
TRBJ2-7 | - | - | TRBV4-1 | CASSHTERSSYEQYF | TGCGCCAGCAGCCACACAGAGAGGAGCTCCTACGAGCAGTACTTC
TRBJ2-5 | - | TRBD2 | TRBV5-1 | CASSLIMTSGGRETQYF | TGCGCCAGCAGCTTGATAATGACTAGCGGGGGTCGGGAGACCCAGTACTTC